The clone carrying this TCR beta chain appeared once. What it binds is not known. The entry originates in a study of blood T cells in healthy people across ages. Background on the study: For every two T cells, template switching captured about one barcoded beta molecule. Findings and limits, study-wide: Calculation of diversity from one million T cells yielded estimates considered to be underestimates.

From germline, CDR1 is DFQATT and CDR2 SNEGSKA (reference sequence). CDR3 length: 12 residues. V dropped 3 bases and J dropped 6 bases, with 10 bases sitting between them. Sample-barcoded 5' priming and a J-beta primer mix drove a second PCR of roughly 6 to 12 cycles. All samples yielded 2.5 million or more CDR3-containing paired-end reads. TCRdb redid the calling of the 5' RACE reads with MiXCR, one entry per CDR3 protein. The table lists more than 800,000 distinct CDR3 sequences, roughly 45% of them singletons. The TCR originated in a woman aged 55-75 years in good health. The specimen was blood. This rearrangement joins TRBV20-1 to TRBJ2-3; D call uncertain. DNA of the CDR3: TGCAGTGCTAGGGCGGTTAGGGATACGCAGTATTTT. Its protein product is CSARAVRDTQYF.